These 26 T cell receptor beta chains came from one sample sequenced in a study of early T cells in non-severe SARS-CoV-2 infection. TCRdb re-called the 5' RACE reads through MiXCR, storing one row per CDR3 protein. The table records about 66,000 distinct CDR3 sequences, roughly 18% of them present only once. The material was whole blood, obtained at baseline. Source of these receptors: an adult who was a healthcare worker with PCR-confirmed SARS-CoV-2 infection or an uninfected control (not recorded which).

This clonotype turned up a few times. The rearrangement joins TRBV14 to TRBJ2-5; TRBD1 might be the D (6 bases). CDR3 length equals 13 residues. Deletions cut 5 bases from V and 4 bases from J, with 11 bases between. Looked up from germline, CDR1 is SGHDN and CDR2 is FVKESK. The CDR3 spells CASSDSGAETQYF. In nucleotides, the CDR3 is TGTGCCAGCAGCGATTCAGGGGCAGAGACCCAGTACTTC.

This clonotype was observed a handful of times. The chain recombines TRBV7-2 with TRBJ2-6, with 8 positions matching TRBD2. Germline V gene data show CDR1 as SGHTA and CDR2 as FQGNSA. This CDR3 comprises 16 residues. Trimming took 5 bases from V and 3 from J; bases not matched to a gene: 6. In DNA form, the CDR3 reads TGTGCCAGCAGCAGCCCTAGCGGGTTTGGGGCCAACGTCCTGACTTTC. It is translated as CASSSPSGFGANVLTF. Together with reference TRBV7-2 and TRBJ2-6, the CDR3 gives the full variable domain: GAGVSQSPSNKVTEKGKDVELRCDPISGHTALYWYRQSLGQGLEFLIYFQGNSAPDKSGLPSDRFSAERTGGSVSTLTIQRTQQEDSAVYLCASSSPSGFGANVLTFGAGSRLTVL.

This clonotype was observed a handful of times. In DNA form, the CDR3 reads TGTGCCAGTGGACAGAGTATGAACACTGAAGCTTTCTTT. It translates to CASGQSMNTEAFF. V and J are TRBV19 and TRBJ1-1; D may be TRBD1 (6 bases). CDR3 length: 13 residues. Deletions cut 8 bases from V and 0 bases from J, with 10 bases between. Germline values: CDR1 LNHDA, CDR2 SQIVND (reference sequence).

The chain couples TRBV5-4 to TRBJ2-7; 9 bases agree with TRBD1. CDR3 size: 14 residues. Looked up from germline, CDR1 is SGHNT and CDR2 is YYREEE (reference sequence). V shed 3 bases, J shed 4 bases, and the junction held 5 bases outside the gene matches. CDR3: CASSSTGGSYEQYF. In DNA, the CDR3 is TGTGCCAGCAGCTCAACAGGGGGCTCGTACGAGCAGTACTTC.

V gene TRBV14 combines with J gene TRBJ1-2; no clear D gene. The V gene's germline CDR1 is SGHDN and CDR2 FVKESK. The CDR3 contains 16 residues. Between the trimmed V and J ends, which lost 0 bases and 4 bases, there was a span of 15 bases. The DNA of the CDR3 is TGTGCCAGCAGCCAAGAAGGCGGGGTAGGAGGCTATGGCTACACCTTC. Translated: CASSQEGGVGGYGYTF. Based on the CDR3 plus reference TRBV14 and TRBJ1-2, the full variable domain is EAGVTQFPSHSVIEKGQTVTLRCDPISGHDNLYWYRRVMGKEIKFLLHFVKESKQDESGMPNNRFLAERTGGTYSTLKVQPAELEDSGVYFCASSQEGGVGGYGYTFGSGTRLTVV.

The chain employs TRBV12-3 or TRBV12-4 and TRBJ2-1; perhaps TRBD2 as D (6 bases). The J call may not be correct, given that the DNA end is closer to TRBJ2-7. This CDR3 region has 14 residues. The CDR3 DNA sequence: TGTGCCAGCAGTTTAGACTCTCCGGGGGATGAGCAGTACTTC. This encodes CASSLDSPGDEQYF.

The CDR3 nucleotides are TGTGCCAGTAGTTTTGACAGGGGCACTGAAGCTTTCTTT. As protein: CASSFDRGTEAFF. The chain combines TRBV19 with TRBJ1-1, with 8 bases fitting TRBD1. V lost 5 bases and J lost 4; bases outside the gene matches: 3. The CDR3 consists of 13 residues. CDR1 and CDR2 from the germline V gene are LNHDA and SQIVND (reference sequence).

This clonotype has only a few counts. The chain recombines TRBV12-3 or TRBV12-4 with TRBJ2-5; D might be TRBD2 (6 bases). The ends were cut back, 5 bases at V and 7 bases at J, with 17 bases in the middle. The CDR3 loop spans 14 amino acids. The CDR3 here is CASSPDQRVGTQYF. The CDR3 nucleotides read TGTGCCAGCAGTCCCGACCAGCGGGTTGGGACCCAGTACTTC.

The chain links TRBV4-1 to TRBJ1-1; 9 positions match TRBD1. The germline V gene has CDR1 MGHRA and CDR2 YSYEKL. This CDR3 comprises 17 residues. The V and J ends lost 4 bases and 4 bases, in that order; junction bases with no gene match: 13. The CDR3 reads CASSRLNRGRRPTEAFF. The CDR3 nucleotides are TGCGCCAGCAGCCGACTAAACAGGGGGCGCCGACCCACTGAAGCTTTCTTT.

There are a few counts of this clonotype. CDR3 region: CASSADLVYTEAFF. CDR3 DNA sequence: TGTGCCAGCAGCGCAGACCTGGTGTACACTGAAGCTTTCTTT. J is TRBJ1-1 and V is TRBV7-9; no clear D. The CDR3 extends over 14 amino acids. CDR1 and CDR2 (germline): SEHNR, FQNEAQ (reference sequence). Trimming took 5 bases from V and 3 from J, leaving 13 bases between them.

The chain links TRBV7-2 to TRBJ2-3; D gene unclear. Germline V gene lookup returns CDR1 SGHTA and CDR2 FQGNSA. CDR3 length equals 17 residues. V lost 2 bases to trimming and J lost 0 bases, with 15 bases between them. CDR3 protein: CASSLLSREQSTDTQYF. CDR3 nucleotides: TGTGCCAGCAGCTTACTTTCCCGTGAGCAGAGCACAGATACGCAGTATTTT.

The chain recombines TRBV5-1 with TRBJ1-1; TRBD1 matches at 9 bases. J was trimmed by 4 bases and V by 4 bases; bases with no gene match: 5. This CDR3 spans 14 amino acids. CDR1 is SGHRS, CDR2 YFSETQ, per germline. CDR3: CASSPGDRATEAFF. CDR3 bases: TGCGCCAGCAGCCCGGGGGACAGGGCCACTGAAGCTTTCTTT. The full variable domain, rest sourced from reference TRBV5-1 and TRBJ1-1, is KAGVTQTPRYLIKTRGQQVTLSCSPISGHRSVSWYQQTPGQGLQFLFEYFSETQRNKGNFPGRFSGRQFSNSRSEMNVSTLELGDSALYLCASSPGDRATEAFFGQGTRLTVV.

This clonotype was detected only a few times. DNA for the CDR3: TGTGCCAGCAGTTTAGTTTCAGCGGGAGGGTACAATGAGCAGTTCTTC. Its translation is CASSLVSAGGYNEQFF. The V and J genes are TRBV12-3 or TRBV12-4 and TRBJ2-1; 10 bases map to TRBD2. The CDR3 has 16 amino acids. V lost 1 base to trimming and J lost 4 bases; unmatched junction nucleotides: 4.

This clonotype was detected a few times. This chain connects TRBV9 to TRBJ1-2; the D is unclear. Germline V CDR1 and CDR2: SGDLS, YYNGEE. The V end lost 2 bases, the J end lost 0 bases, and 8 bases lay between the germline ends. CDR3 size: 14 residues. The CDR3 DNA follows: TGTGCCAGCAGCGTTTATGGAGCTAACTATGGCTACACCTTC. Translation: CASSVYGANYGYTF.

V and J are TRBV12-3 or TRBV12-4 and TRBJ2-1; D not resolved. The length of the CDR3 is 14 residues. The germline V and J ends were trimmed by 0 bases and 6 bases, with 9 bases remaining between them. The CDR3 loop reads CASSLAAVANEQFF. As DNA, the CDR3 is TGTGCCAGCAGTTTAGCCGCCGTTGCCAATGAGCAGTTCTTC.

V and J are TRBV4-3 and TRBJ2-7; the match to TRBD2 covers 9 bases. CDR3 length: 14 amino acids. V lost 4 bases, J lost 7 bases, and 8 bases stayed unmatched. Germline V gene sequence: CDR1 LGHNA, CDR2 YSLEER. This CDR3 reads CASSRGTAGGEQYF. As DNA, the CDR3 is TGCGCCAGCAGCCGGGGGACCGCGGGAGGGGAGCAGTACTTC.

The chain has TRBV11-1 and TRBJ2-7, with 8 bases matching TRBD1. The CDR3 covers 16 residues. J lost 0 bases, V lost 5 bases, and 9 bases had no gene match. Germline V gene sequence: CDR1 SGHAT, CDR2 FQDESV (reference sequence). CDR3 in DNA: TGTGCCAGCAGCAATACTCCGGGACAGGTCTCCTACGAGCAGTACTTC. It codes for CASSNTPGQVSYEQYF.

The chain couples TRBV29-1 to TRBJ2-1; 10 nucleotides agree with TRBD1. The junction had 4 bases not matched to a gene; V was cut back by 0 bases and J by 8 bases. The germline V gene has CDR1 SQVTM and CDR2 ANQGSEA. The CDR3 has 14 residues. The CDR3 loop is CSVEDWDRGHEQFF. The CDR3 coding sequence is TGCAGCGTTGAAGATTGGGACAGGGGACATGAGCAGTTCTTC.

The genes are TRBV27 and TRBJ2-5, with no clear D. Germline V lookup: CDR1 MNHEY, CDR2 SMNVEV (reference sequence). V lost 5 bases, J lost 6 bases, and 16 bases lay in between. The CDR3 is 14 amino acids. The CDR3 DNA reads TGTGCCAGCAGTCAATTAGGAGCCCCCAAGACCCAGTACTTC. It specifies CASSQLGAPKTQYF.

The chain combines TRBV27 with TRBJ2-1, with TRBD2 identical over 13 bases. Losses at the gene ends were 6 bases for V and 12 bases for J; bases not matched to a gene: 5. CDR1 and CDR2 from the germline V gene are MNHEY and SMNVEV (reference sequence). The length of the CDR3 is 13 residues. The CDR3 here is CASRLGTSGMQFF. DNA of the CDR3: TGTGCCAGCAGACTTGGGACTAGCGGGATGCAGTTCTTC.

The sample holds a few counts of this clonotype. The chain employs TRBV3-1 and TRBJ1-5; D unclear. The CDR3 sequence is 14 residues long. From germline, CDR1 is LGHDT and CDR2 YNNKEL (reference sequence). Trimming left V 2 bases short and J 4 bases short, with 9 bases between. CDR3 in amino acids: CASSQQHGNQPQHF. CDR3 sequence (DNA): TGTGCCAGCAGCCAACAACACGGGAATCAGCCCCAGCATTTT.

The rearrangement joins TRBV18 to TRBJ2-5; 9 bases map to TRBD1. The germline CDR1 and CDR2 sequences are KGHSH and LQKENI. The CDR3 sequence is 15 residues long. Trimming cost V 3 bases and J 6 bases; bases outside gene matches: 8. The DNA for the CDR3 is TGTGCCAGCTCACCTCCGGGACAGGGTTCGAAGACCCAGTACTTC. This encodes CASSPPGQGSKTQYF.

V is TRBV28 and J is TRBJ1-6; D possibly corresponds to TRBD1 (5 bases). Germline V CDR1 and CDR2: MDHEN, SYDVKM. Trimming cost V 8 bases and J 7 bases, with 21 bases left between them. The CDR3 is made up of 16 amino acids. CDR3 sequence (DNA): TGTGCCAGCCGGCTTAGGGGCTCGATGAGAAATTCACCCCTCCACTTT. Translating gives CASRLRGSMRNSPLHF.

This clonotype was observed a few times. Mismatch with germline at one junction end may stem from a read error. J is TRBJ1-1 and V is TRBV10-2; perhaps TRBD1 as D (5 bases). The CDR3 is made up of 16 amino acids. Germline V lookup: CDR1 WSHSY, CDR2 SAAADI. CDR3 residues: CASSQSGLGDGTEAFF. CDR3 nucleotides: TGCGCCAGCAGTCAGTCGGGGTTGGGGGATGGCACTGAAGCTTTCTTT.

The chain combines TRBV7-9 with TRBJ1-2; no reliable D call. Trimming removed 6 bases at V and 8 bases at J, with 13 bases between. The CDR3 loop spans 12 amino acids. Germline V gene lookup returns CDR1 SEHNR and CDR2 FQNEAQ (reference sequence). This chain's CDR3 is CASSQTSEGYTF. The CDR3 region has the DNA TGTGCCAGCAGTCAGACGTCTGAAGGCTACACCTTC.

J is TRBJ1-2 and V is TRBV30, with D perhaps matching TRBD1 (5 bases). Looked up from germline, CDR1 is GTSNPN and CDR2 is SVGIG (reference sequence). The CDR3 has 12 residues. Trimming took off 5 bases at V and 3 bases at J, with 10 bases between the two ends. The chain's CDR3 is CAWDSAHYGYTF. DNA of the CDR3: TGTGCCTGGGACAGTGCCCACTATGGCTACACCTTC.